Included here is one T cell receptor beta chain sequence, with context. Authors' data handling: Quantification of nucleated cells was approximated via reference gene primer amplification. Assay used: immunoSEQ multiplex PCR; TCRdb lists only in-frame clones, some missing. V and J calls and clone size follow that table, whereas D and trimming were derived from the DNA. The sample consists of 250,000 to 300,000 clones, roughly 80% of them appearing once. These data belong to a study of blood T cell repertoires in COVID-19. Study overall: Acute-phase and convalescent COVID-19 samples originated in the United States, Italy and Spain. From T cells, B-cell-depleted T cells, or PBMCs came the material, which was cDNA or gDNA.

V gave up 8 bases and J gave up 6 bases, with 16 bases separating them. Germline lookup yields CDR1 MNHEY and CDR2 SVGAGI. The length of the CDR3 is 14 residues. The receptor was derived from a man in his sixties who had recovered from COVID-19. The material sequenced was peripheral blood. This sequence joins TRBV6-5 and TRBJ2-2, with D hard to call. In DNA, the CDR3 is TGTGCCAGCCGCTTACTCGCTCATGCCGGGGAGCTGTTTTTT. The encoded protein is CASRLLAHAGELFF.